The 25 T cell receptor beta chains below come from one sample, sequenced in a study of T cells after yellow fever vaccination. TCRdb re-called the 5' RACE reads with MiXCR, one entry per CDR3 protein. The sample consists of 500,000 to 650,000 distinct CDR3 sequences, 9% to 15% of them appearing once. This specimen was PBMCs, taken on the day of the yellow fever booster vaccination. The receptor source for this set is a young man who received the YFV17D yellow fever vaccine.

The chain employs TRBV15 and TRBJ2-7; D might be TRBD2 (6 bases). CDR3 length equals 15 residues. CDR1 is LNHNV, CDR2 YYDKDF, per germline (reference sequence). V was clipped by 0 bases and J by 2 bases, with 11 bases between them. CDR3 nucleotides: TGTGCCACCAGCAGAGATAGCGGAGGAGCCTACGAGCAGTACTTC. It specifies CATSRDSGGAYEQYF.

This clonotype has a handful of counts. The chain is built from TRBV5-5 and TRBJ2-1, with 7 bases fitting TRBD1. CDR3 length equals 16 residues. With V trimmed by 4 bases and J by 3 bases, 10 bases remained unmatched. Germline loops: CDR1 SGHKS, CDR2 YYEKEE (reference sequence). CDR3 nucleotides: TGTGCCAGCAGCCGAAGATCCGGGACAGACTACAATGAGCAGTTCTTC. Translation: CASSRRSGTDYNEQFF. The whole variable domain, filled in from reference TRBV5-5 and TRBJ2-1, reads DAGVTQSPTHLIKTRGQQVTLRCSPISGHKSVSWYQQVLGQGPQFIFQYYEKEERGRGNFPDRFSARQFPNYSSELNVNALLLGDSALYLCASSRRSGTDYNEQFFGPGTRLTVL.

This chain joins TRBV20-1 and TRBJ1-2, with D possibly being TRBD1 (6 bases). The length of the CDR3 is 13 residues. Looked up from germline, CDR1 is DFQATT and CDR2 is SNEGSKA (reference sequence). Trimming cost V 0 bases and J 6 bases, with 11 bases left between them. The CDR3 here is CSARDTRGHGYTF. In DNA form, the CDR3 reads TGCAGTGCTAGAGATACTCGGGGGCATGGCTACACCTTC.

This clonotype was seen once. The gene calls are TRBV7-9 and TRBJ2-5; 13 bases are a match to TRBD2. This CDR3 has 17 residues. After removal of 3 bases from V and 4 bases from J, the junction contained 8 bases not matched to a gene. Germline CDR1 SEHNR, CDR2 FQNEAQ (reference sequence). The chain's CDR3 is CASSFALAGGPSETQYF. DNA for the CDR3: TGTGCCAGCAGCTTCGCACTAGCGGGAGGGCCCTCAGAGACCCAGTACTTC.

CDR3 nucleotides: TGTGCCTCCGATAAAACGCAACTAGCCCGTACCGGGGAGCTGTTTTTT. This sequence encodes CASDKTQLARTGELFF. The chain joins TRBV30 to TRBJ2-2; D may be TRBD2 (6 bases). This CDR3 contains 16 residues. V was clipped by 7 bases and J by 5 bases, with 23 bases between them. Germline V CDR1 and CDR2: GTSNPN, SVGIG (reference sequence).

J is TRBJ1-1 and V is TRBV15; 10 bases map to TRBD1. Germline V CDR1 and CDR2: LNHNV, YYDKDF (reference sequence). V lost 3 bases, J lost 6 bases, and 10 bases stayed unmatched. The CDR3 totals 16 residues. CDR3 amino acids: CATSSQISDRGSEAFF. CDR3 DNA sequence: TGTGCCACCAGCAGCCAAATCTCGGACAGGGGGTCTGAAGCTTTCTTT.

The chain carries TRBV11-2 and TRBJ2-2, with D possibly matching TRBD1 (5 bases). V was clipped by 0 bases and J by 1 base, with 15 bases between them. Germline assignment: CDR1 SGHAT and CDR2 FQNNGV. The CDR3 covers 18 residues. In nucleotides, the CDR3 is TGTGCCAGCAGCTTAGAATGGTTGCCTAGGGGGAACACCGGGGAGCTGTTTTTT. Its protein product is CASSLEWLPRGNTGELFF.

This clonotype was picked up many times. The chain is built from TRBV7-2 and TRBJ2-4, with 8 bases aligning to TRBD2. Germline CDR1 is SGHTA and CDR2 is FQGNSA. The trim removed 5 bases at V and 12 bases at J, leaving 15 bases unmatched. CDR3 size: 15 residues. This CDR3 is CASSPPGIAGLSQYF. For the CDR3, the DNA is TGTGCCAGCAGCCCCCCCGGGATAGCGGGACTCAGTCAGTACTTC.

Concerning this clonotype itself: A read error may account for a junction end that differs from germline. This chain uses TRBV12-3 or TRBV12-4 with TRBJ2-1; TRBD2 agrees at 8 bases. This CDR3 is 15 amino acids long. The chain's CDR3 is CASRLAGYSYNEQFF. DNA for the CDR3: TGTGCCAGCAGGTTAGCGGGGTACTCCTACAATGAGCAGTTCTTC.

The chain couples TRBV7-8 to TRBJ2-1; D not resolved. V lost 0 bases and J 2 bases, leaving 11 bases between the germline ends. The germline V gene has CDR1 SGHVS and CDR2 FQNEAQ. CDR3 length equals 16 residues. DNA of the CDR3: TGTGCCAGCAGCTTAGCTGCGTTAGTCCCCTACAATGAGCAGTTCTTC. It is translated as CASSLAALVPYNEQFF.

As to this clonotype: The junction and the germline gene differ at one end; a read error may be behind it. The V call is TRBV12-3 or TRBV12-4, the J call TRBJ2-1; no reliable D call. The CDR3 has 13 amino acids. Here the CDR3 DNA reads TGTGCCAGCAGTTCGGCTTCCTACAATGAGAAGTTCTTC. Amino acids: CASSSASYNEKFF.

This chain joins TRBV6-5 and TRBJ2-1, with 9 bases aligning to TRBD1. CDR1 and CDR2 (germline): MNHEY, SVGAGI. V gave up 2 bases and J gave up 10 bases; unmatched junction bases: 12. The CDR3 sequence is 16 residues long. This CDR3 reads CASSYGTGTNLREQFF. For the CDR3, the DNA is TGTGCCAGCAGTTACGGGACAGGGACTAATCTCCGGGAGCAGTTCTTC.

This clonotype has only a few counts. This chain uses TRBV5-1 with TRBJ2-1, with D possibly matching TRBD1 (5 bases). The V end was cut by 6 bases, the J end by 6 bases, with 16 bases between. Germline V CDR1 and CDR2: SGHRS, YFSETQ. This CDR3 has 14 amino acids. CDR3 nucleotide sequence: TGCGCCAGCAACCCAGACAGAAGAACCAATGAGCAGTTCTTC. Translation: CASNPDRRTNEQFF. Full variable domain (rest looked up from reference TRBV5-1 and TRBJ2-1): KAGVTQTPRYLIKTRGQQVTLSCSPISGHRSVSWYQQTPGQGLQFLFEYFSETQRNKGNFPGRFSGRQFSNSRSEMNVSTLELGDSALYLCASNPDRRTNEQFFGPGTRLTVL.

The CDR3 spells CASSSQPGDRQETQYF. CDR3 sequence (DNA): TGTGCCAGCTCATCGCAGCCGGGTGATAGACAAGAGACCCAGTACTTC. The chain recombines TRBV18 with TRBJ2-5; D gene unclear. V was pared by 5 bases and J by 2 bases, with 18 bases between. The CDR3 has 16 residues. Germline values: CDR1 KGHSH, CDR2 LQKENI.

This clonotype was seen repeatedly, ten times or more. J is TRBJ2-2 and V is TRBV19; no clear D. Germline CDR1 and CDR2: LNHDA and SQIVND (reference sequence). Between the trimmed V and J ends, which lost 3 bases and 5 bases, there was a span of 7 bases. There are 13 residues in the CDR3. The CDR3 is CASSMPETGELFF. CDR3 nucleotide sequence: TGTGCCAGTAGTATGCCTGAAACCGGGGAGCTGTTTTTT.

The chain has TRBV7-2 and TRBJ1-4; TRBD1 might be the D (6 bases). The V and J ends lost 1 base and 7 bases respectively, with 13 bases between them. Germline CDR1 SGHTA, CDR2 FQGNSA. The CDR3 contains 15 residues. The DNA of the CDR3 is TGTGCCAGCAGCTTAGAGACCACCAGGGGTGAAAAACTGTTTTTT. Translated: CASSLETTRGEKLFF.

The rearrangement uses TRBV11-2 and TRBJ2-1, with D perhaps assigned TRBD1 or TRBD2 (5 bases each). The germline gives CDR1 SGHAT, CDR2 FQNNGV. The CDR3 spans 18 residues. Trimming cost V 1 base and J 7 bases, with 23 bases left between them. In DNA form, the CDR3 reads TGTGCCAGCAGCTTAGCTCTAAGGGCTATGGGGACCAATAATGAGCAGTTCTTC. It translates to CASSLALRAMGTNNEQFF.

The rearrangement joins TRBV4-1 to TRBJ2-1; possible D gene TRBD2, 5 bases. The CDR3 covers 16 residues. V lost 4 bases and J lost 0, with 13 bases in between. CDR1 MGHRA and CDR2 YSYEKL come from the germline V gene. The CDR3 region has the DNA TGCGCCAGCAGCCCGCTGAGCGGTAGCTCCTACAATGAGCAGTTCTTC. Residues: CASSPLSGSSYNEQFF.

The chain combines TRBV4-3 with TRBJ2-7; 11 bases line up with TRBD1. CDR3 length: 15 amino acids. V was clipped by 0 bases and J by 6 bases; unmatched bases: 4. CDR1 is LGHNA and CDR2 is YSLEER in the germline V gene. The CDR3 DNA sequence: TGCGCCAGCAGCCAAGATAGTGGGACAGGGGGCGAGCAGTACTTC. It yields the protein CASSQDSGTGGEQYF.

This clonotype came up a few times. This sequence joins TRBV20-1 and TRBJ2-3; D gene unclear. Germline V gene sequence: CDR1 DFQATT, CDR2 SNEGSKA (reference sequence). This CDR3 has 14 residues. V lost 6 bases and J 2 bases, leaving 15 bases between the germline ends. The CDR3 spells CSADSDTPTDTQYF. The CDR3 DNA is TGCAGTGCGGATTCCGACACCCCCACAGATACGCAGTATTTT.

CDR3 region: CSVGDMGSNQPQHF. The DNA of the CDR3 is TGCAGCGTGGGGGACATGGGTAGCAATCAGCCCCAGCATTTT. The V and J genes are TRBV29-1 and TRBJ1-5; maybe TRBD1 (6 bases). The CDR3 contains 14 residues. Between the trimmed V and J ends, which lost 6 bases and 0 bases, there was a span of 12 bases. Germline V gene sequence: CDR1 SQVTM, CDR2 ANQGSEA.

The chain combines TRBV28 with TRBJ2-7, with 8 bases identical to TRBD2. This CDR3 spans 15 amino acids. The ends lost 4 bases at V and 6 bases at J; junction bases unmatched: 11. The germline gives CDR1 MDHEN, CDR2 SYDVKM. CDR3 DNA: TGTGCCAGCAGTTGGACTAGCCAAAATCCAATCGAGCAGTACTTC. Its translation: CASSWTSQNPIEQYF.

The V and J genes are TRBV20-1 and TRBJ2-2; unclear D gene. Trimming left V 5 bases short and J 1 base short, with 5 bases between. The CDR3 is made up of 12 amino acids. CDR1 and CDR2 from the germline V gene are DFQATT and SNEGSKA (reference sequence). The CDR3 DNA sequence: TGCAGTGCTGAGAGGAACACCGGGGAGCTGTTTTTT. It is translated as CSAERNTGELFF.

This clonotype was observed a handful of times. The rearrangement links TRBV7-2 to TRBJ2-3; the match to TRBD2 covers 14 bases. V shed 5 bases and J 7 bases; nucleotides not matched to a gene: 5. CDR3 length: 15 residues. The germline gives CDR1 SGHTA, CDR2 FQGNSA. The CDR3 sequence is CASSGTSGSGNTQYF. CDR3 nucleotide sequence: TGTGCCAGCAGCGGGACTAGCGGGAGTGGGAATACGCAGTATTTT.

This clonotype was counted a few times. The V and J genes are TRBV7-3 and TRBJ2-1; D is possibly TRBD2 (5 bases). V lost 3 bases to trimming and J lost 8 bases, with 14 bases between them. Germline V gene lookup returns CDR1 SGHTA and CDR2 FQGTGA. The CDR3 consists of 14 residues. Here the CDR3 reads CASSFGLGSHEQFF. For the CDR3, the DNA is TGTGCCAGCAGCTTCGGACTGGGGAGCCATGAGCAGTTCTTC.